This T cell receptor beta chain was captured in a study of spatial heterogeneity in lung cancer. This clonotype appeared many times. The antigen remains undetermined. General study findings and limits: There were more appearances of ubiquitous expanded tumor TCRs in blood at resection than at follow-up.

Every individual TCR cDNA molecule carried its own unique molecular identifier, which allowed correction of PCR and sequencing errors. TCRdb re-called the 5' RACE reads with MiXCR, one entry per CDR3 protein. In the table there are around 40,000 distinct CDR3 sequences, around 5.2% of which are singletons. Regarding time point: sample taken at primary tumor resection. Whole RNA obtained from tumor, nontumor lung or frozen PBMC underwent sequencing without sorting. Samples were donated by 72 untreated early-stage non-small cell lung cancer patients. Sequencing used PBMCs, obtained at surgery. The sequence was obtained from a female donor with early-stage non-small cell lung cancer.

The CDR3 here is CASSPQPVGGPDTQYF. The CDR3 DNA sequence: TGTGCCAGCAGCCCCCAGCCGGTAGGGGGCCCGGATACGCAGTATTTT. J is TRBJ2-3 and V is TRBV7-2; 7 positions match TRBD1. V lost 5 bases, J lost 6 bases, and 14 bases stayed unmatched. This CDR3 region has 16 residues. CDR1 is SGHTA, CDR2 FQGNSA, per germline.